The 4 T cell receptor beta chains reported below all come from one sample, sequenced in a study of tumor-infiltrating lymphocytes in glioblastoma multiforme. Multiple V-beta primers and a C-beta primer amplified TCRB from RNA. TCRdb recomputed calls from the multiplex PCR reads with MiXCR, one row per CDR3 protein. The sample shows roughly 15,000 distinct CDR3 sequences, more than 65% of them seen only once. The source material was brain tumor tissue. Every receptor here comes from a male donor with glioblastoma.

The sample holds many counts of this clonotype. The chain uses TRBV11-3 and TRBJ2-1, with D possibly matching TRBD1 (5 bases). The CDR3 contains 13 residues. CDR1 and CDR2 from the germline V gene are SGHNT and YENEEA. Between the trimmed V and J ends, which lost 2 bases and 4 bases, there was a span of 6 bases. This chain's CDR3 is CASSLRTYNEQFF. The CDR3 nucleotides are TGTGCCAGCAGCTTAAGGACATACAATGAGCAGTTCTTC.

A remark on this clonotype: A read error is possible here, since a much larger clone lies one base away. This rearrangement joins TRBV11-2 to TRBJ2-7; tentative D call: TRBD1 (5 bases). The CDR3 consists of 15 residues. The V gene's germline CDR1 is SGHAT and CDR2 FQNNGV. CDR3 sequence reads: CASSLSSGLSYGQYF. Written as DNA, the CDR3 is TGTGCCAGCAGCTTAAGCTCAGGGCTTTCCTACGGGCAGTACTTC.

In DNA form, the CDR3 reads TGTGCCAGCAGCTTGTTTGGACTAGTGAATGAGCAGTTCTTC. Its protein is CASSLFGLVNEQFF. The chain combines TRBV5-5 with TRBJ2-1; the match to TRBD2 covers 7 bases. The V gene end was trimmed by 1 base and the J gene end by 7 bases; junction bases not matched to a gene: 5. The CDR3 is made up of 14 amino acids. Germline V lookup: CDR1 SGHKS, CDR2 YYEKEE (reference sequence).

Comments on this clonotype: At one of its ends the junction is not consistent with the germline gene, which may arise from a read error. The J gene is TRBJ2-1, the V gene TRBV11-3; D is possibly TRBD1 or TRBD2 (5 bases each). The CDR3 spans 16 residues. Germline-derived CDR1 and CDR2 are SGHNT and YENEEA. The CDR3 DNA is TGTGTCAGCAGTCCAACCGGGACCAAGACCTACAATGAGCAGTTCTTC. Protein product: CVSSPTGTKTYNEQFF.